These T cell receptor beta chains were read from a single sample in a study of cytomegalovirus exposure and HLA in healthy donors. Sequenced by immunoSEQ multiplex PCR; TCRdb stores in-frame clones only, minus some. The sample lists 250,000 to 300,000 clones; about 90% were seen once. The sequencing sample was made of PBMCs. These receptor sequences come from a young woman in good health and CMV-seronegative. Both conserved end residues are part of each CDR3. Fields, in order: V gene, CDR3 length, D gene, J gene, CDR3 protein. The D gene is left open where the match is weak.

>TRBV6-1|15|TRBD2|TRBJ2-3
CASSRLAASTDTQYF
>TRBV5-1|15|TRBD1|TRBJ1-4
CASSGTGGPNEKLFF
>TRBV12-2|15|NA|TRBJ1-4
CASRPPGGVNEKLFF
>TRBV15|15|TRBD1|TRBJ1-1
CATSRDRGINTEAFF
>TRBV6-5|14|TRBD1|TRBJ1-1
CASSYGTGTTEAFF
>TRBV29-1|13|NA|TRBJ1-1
CSVSVDRKAEAFF
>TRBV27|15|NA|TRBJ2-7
CASSLRGLGGYEQYF
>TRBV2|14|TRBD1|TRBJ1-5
CASRSGQGHQPQHF
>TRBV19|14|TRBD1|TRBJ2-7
CASSTRTGSDEQYF
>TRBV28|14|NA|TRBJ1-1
CASPKGRDWTEAFF
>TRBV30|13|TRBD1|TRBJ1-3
CAWRQGNGNTIYF
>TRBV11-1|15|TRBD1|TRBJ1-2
CASSSRGQGNYGYTF
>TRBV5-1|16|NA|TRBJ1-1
CASSLEITGLNTEAFF
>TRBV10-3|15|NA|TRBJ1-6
CAISESKGQGSPLHF
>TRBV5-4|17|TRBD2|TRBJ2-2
CASSPRERAGRAGELFF
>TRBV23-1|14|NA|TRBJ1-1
CASSQLCGRTEAFF
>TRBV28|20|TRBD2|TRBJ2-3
CASSPGGLAGVWSSTDTQYF
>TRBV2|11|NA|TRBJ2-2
CASRTTGELFF
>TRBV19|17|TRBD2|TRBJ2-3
CASSIDGPSGGADTQYF
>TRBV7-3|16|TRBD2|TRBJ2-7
CASSPQGGRTPYEQYF
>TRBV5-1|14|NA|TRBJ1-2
CASSLGQGGYGYTF
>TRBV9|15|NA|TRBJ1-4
CASSVGGGGGEKLFF
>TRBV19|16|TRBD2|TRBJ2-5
CASSIGLAGSMETQYF